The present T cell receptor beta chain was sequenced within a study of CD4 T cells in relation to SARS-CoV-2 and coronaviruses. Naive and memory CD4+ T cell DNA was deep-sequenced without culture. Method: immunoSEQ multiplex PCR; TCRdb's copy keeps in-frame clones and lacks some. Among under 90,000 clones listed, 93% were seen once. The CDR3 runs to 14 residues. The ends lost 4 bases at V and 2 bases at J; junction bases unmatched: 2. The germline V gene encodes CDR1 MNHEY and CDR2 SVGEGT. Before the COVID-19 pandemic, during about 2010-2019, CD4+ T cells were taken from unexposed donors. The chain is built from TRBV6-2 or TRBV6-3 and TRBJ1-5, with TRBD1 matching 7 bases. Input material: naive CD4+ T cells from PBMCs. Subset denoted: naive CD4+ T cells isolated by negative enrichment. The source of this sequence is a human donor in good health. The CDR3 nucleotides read TGTGCCAGCAGTTTCAGGGGGGGCAATCAGCCCCAGCATTTT. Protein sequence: CASSFRGGNQPQHF.